This T cell receptor (beta chain) was sequenced in a study of T cell changes during pregnancy in multiple sclerosis. The protocol was immunoSEQ multiplex PCR, while the TCRdb copy is restricted to in-frame clones and leaves out a portion. Counted here are over 50,000 clones, approximately 85% occurring once; the ten biggest clones make up more than 1.5%. CDR3 length equals 15 residues. Trimming cost V 4 bases and J 4 bases; bases outside gene matches: 7. CDR1 and CDR2 (germline): MNHNY, SVGAGI (reference sequence). The chain employs TRBV6-6 and TRBJ2-1, with TRBD2 matching 7 bases. The source was peripheral blood, collected in the first trimester of pregnancy. The sequence was collected from a female donor with multiple sclerosis, enrolled in a pregnancy study. The CDR3 DNA reads as TGTGCCAGCAGTTCAACTAGCGATCCGTACAATGAGCAGTTCTTC. This encodes CASSSTSDPYNEQFF.